This T cell receptor (beta chain) was documented in a study of T cells in Graves' hyperthyroidism and ophthalmopathy (dated by TCRdb to the late 2010s). For the wider study: Peripheral blood was sampled at the time of initial diagnosis, prior to any treatment. To identify TCR V-J signatures that set the groups apart, the researchers used a discovery cohort of approximately 98 patients, made up of some 41 with Graves' ophthalmopathy and approximately 57 with stable Graves' hyperthyroidism. Whether ophthalmopathy could be predicted prospectively was tested in an independent validation cohort made up of approximately 19 hyperthyroidism patients plus 17 patients who later progressed to ophthalmopathy. The 75 to 100 discovery patients were randomly split 7:3 into training and test sets. The study also compared thyroid tissue and blood T-cell repertoires from more than five Graves' hyperthyroidism patients. Following sampling, methimazole starting at 30 mg daily was given to hyperthyroidism patients, and high-dose intravenous methylprednisolone was given to ophthalmopathy patients. The paper describes TCR Vbeta CDR3 sequencing of 135 peripheral blood samples, made up of 40 to 45 ophthalmopathy patients, around 78 hyperthyroidism patients and approximately 17 progressor patients.

This clonotype has a count of ten or more. The specificity of this receptor is unknown. No much larger clone is present one base from it, and per-base qualities are unavailable. TCR beta CDR3 regions were amplified from RNA transcripts. A first-round RT-PCR of the TCR CDR3 used the HTBI primer set with the Qiagen OneStep RT-PCR kit. Libraries were constructed in a second round of multiplex PCR, after which size selection and purification were performed. Paired-end sequencing of the libraries was performed with 100 bp reads on an Illumina HiSeq2000. For the original study's pipeline: SOAPnuke was used to process the raw data, throwing out any read that contained adapters or uncalled bases, had a mean Phred below 15, or lacked an exact constant-primer or identifier match. High-quality paired reads were merged with COPE v1.2.5, and unique nucleotide sequences were defined as clonotypes. MiTCR v1.1 was used to align clonotypes to the IMGT TRBV, TRBD and TRBJ reference segments. The analysis included only V-J combinations with a frequency above 0.0001, which together covered approximately 99% of the repertoires. A TCS score was defined as the ratio of F50 (clonal expansion) to E x V (chaos), with BLOSUM62-based TCRdist applied between CDR3 peptides within each V-J. Welch's t-statistics and random forest reduced roughly 530 V-J features to some 14, which were used in a naive Bayes classifier (R e1071). The public sequencing data were trimmed at Q25 with fastp and processed into clonotypes with MiXCR by TCRdb, which kept only in-frame beta chains. When rows share a CDR3 protein, they turn into one entry using the most common DNA and genes. It is TCRdb's table, rather than the study itself, that gives the V and J calls and clone size. In this sample the table shows 490,000 or so distinct CDR3 sequences, 15% to 20% of which occur a single time. Clones ranked in the top ten supply around 32% of the sample.

Ophthalmopathy patients had moderately to severely active disease, Clinical Activity Score of at least 3, NOSPECS grade of at least 4, and duration under 3 months. Patients with uncontrolled infections, other autoimmune diseases, pregnancy or lactation were excluded. Diagnoses were based on clinical symptoms, serum thyroxine and TRAb, thyroid ultrasound and orbital computed tomography. PBMCs were isolated from about 9 ml of fresh peripheral blood by Ficoll-Paque density gradient centrifugation. Total RNA was extracted using Trizol reagent, and RNA quality was assessed on an Agilent 2100 Bioanalyzer. The full study reports these points: Ophthalmopathy was separated from stable hyperthyroidism by a 13 V-J signature model, with about 86% sensitivity and about 81% specificity obtained in cross-validation and 80%/75% obtained in testing. In validation, the model predicted progression to ophthalmopathy a median of roughly 6.1 months before onset, with approximately 68% sensitivity and 72.22% specificity. Sample size was not statistically predetermined, and blinding of investigators to group allocation was not performed. Most expanded thyroid clonotypes (frequency above 0.001) were also detected in blood, suggesting blood repertoires may reflect thyroid immune responses.

The CDR3 sequence holds 14 residues, the cysteine and phenylalanine included. Just the 42-base CDR3 DNA is kept, in frame starting at base 1. A distance of 10 bases separates the germline ends of V and J, which lose 0 bases and 7 bases respectively. From a lookup of the germline V gene (reference sequence), CDR1 and CDR2 are MNHEY and SMNVEV. Sequencing input: blood. The chain uses TRBV27 and TRBJ1-5; no D gene call is confident. The sequence derives from a woman in her twenties or thirties with Graves' ophthalmopathy. The CDR3 has the sequence CASSLSYPSQPQHF. The nucleotide sequence is given as TGTGCCAGCAGTTTATCCTATCCGAGCCAGCCCCAGCATTTT.